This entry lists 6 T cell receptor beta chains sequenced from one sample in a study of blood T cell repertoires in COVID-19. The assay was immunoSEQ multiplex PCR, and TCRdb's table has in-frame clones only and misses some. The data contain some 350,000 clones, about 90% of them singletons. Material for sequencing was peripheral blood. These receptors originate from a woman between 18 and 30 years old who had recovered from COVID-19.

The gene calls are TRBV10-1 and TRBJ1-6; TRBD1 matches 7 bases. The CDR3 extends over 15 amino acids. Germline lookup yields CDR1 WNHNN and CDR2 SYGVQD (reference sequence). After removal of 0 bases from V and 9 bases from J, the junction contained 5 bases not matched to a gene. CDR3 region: CASSESWAGGSPLHF. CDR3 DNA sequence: TGCGCCAGCAGTGAGTCGTGGGCAGGGGGTTCACCCCTCCACTTT.

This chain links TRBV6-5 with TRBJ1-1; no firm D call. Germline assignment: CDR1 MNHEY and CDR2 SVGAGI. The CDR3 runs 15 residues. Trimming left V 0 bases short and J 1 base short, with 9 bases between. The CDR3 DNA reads TGTGCCAGCAGTTACTCGCGGAGGGCGAACACTGAAGCTTTCTTT. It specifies CASSYSRRANTEAFF.

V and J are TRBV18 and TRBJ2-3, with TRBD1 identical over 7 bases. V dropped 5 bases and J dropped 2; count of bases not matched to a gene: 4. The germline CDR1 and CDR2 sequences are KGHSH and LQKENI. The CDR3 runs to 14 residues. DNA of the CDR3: TGTGCCAGCTCAGGGGACAGTTTCACAGATACGCAGTATTTT. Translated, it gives CASSGDSFTDTQYF.

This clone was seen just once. DNA of the CDR3: TGCGCCAGCAGCCAAGATTATTGGACTAGCGGGAGTGGTGAGCAGTTCTTC. It encodes CASSQDYWTSGSGEQFF. The chain has TRBV4-1 and TRBJ2-1, with 13 bases matching TRBD2. Germline V gene data show CDR1 as MGHRA and CDR2 as YSYEKL. The CDR3 length is 17 residues. Trimming at V came to 0 bases and at J to 9 bases, leaving 8 bases not matched to a gene.

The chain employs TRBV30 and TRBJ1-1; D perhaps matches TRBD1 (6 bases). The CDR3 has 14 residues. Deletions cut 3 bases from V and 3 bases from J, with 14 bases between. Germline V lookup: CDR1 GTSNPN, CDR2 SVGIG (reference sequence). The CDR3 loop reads CAWRGRGGHTEAFF. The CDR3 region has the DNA TGTGCCTGGAGGGGCCGAGGGGGTCACACTGAAGCTTTCTTT.

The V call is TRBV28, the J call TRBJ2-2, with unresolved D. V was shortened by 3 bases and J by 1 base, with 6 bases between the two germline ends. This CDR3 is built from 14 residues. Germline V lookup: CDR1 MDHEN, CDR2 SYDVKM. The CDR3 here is CASSFVQNTGELFF. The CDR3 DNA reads TGTGCCAGCAGTTTTGTTCAGAACACCGGGGAGCTGTTTTTT.